The 25 T cell receptor beta chains listed next were all sequenced from one sample in a study of blood T cell repertoires in COVID-19. The assay was immunoSEQ multiplex PCR, and TCRdb's table has in-frame clones only and misses some. The sample holds around 220,000 clones, less than 90% seen once. Sample: PBMCs or T cells enriched from blood (not recorded which). These receptors all stem from a woman aged 40 to 50 who had recovered from COVID-19.

This chain uses TRBV28 with TRBJ2-5; 7 bases align to TRBD1. The germline gives CDR1 MDHEN, CDR2 SYDVKM. This CDR3 contains 13 residues. With 5 bases clipped from V and 7 bases from J, the junction kept 7 bases outside the gene matches. This CDR3 reads CASSQRTGLTQYF. CDR3 nucleotide sequence: TGTGCCAGCAGTCAAAGGACAGGACTGACCCAGTACTTC.

CDR3 region: CASTLGGGVETQYF. In nucleotides, the CDR3 is TGTGCCAGCACCCTAGGCGGAGGGGTGGAGACCCAGTACTTC. V usage is TRBV6-5 and J usage is TRBJ2-5; the D gene is possibly TRBD2 (6 bases). Germline V gene lookup returns CDR1 MNHEY and CDR2 SVGAGI. The CDR3 spans 14 residues. Trimming shortened V by 7 bases and J by 5 bases, and 17 bases separated the two germline ends.

This rearrangement joins TRBV19 to TRBJ1-5; D not resolved. The CDR3 runs 15 residues. Germline V gene sequence: CDR1 LNHDA, CDR2 SQIVND (reference sequence). V lost 0 bases to trimming and J lost 1 base, with 7 bases between them. This chain's CDR3 is CASSIDVRSNQPQHF. CDR3 coding DNA: TGTGCCAGTAGTATAGATGTCCGGAGCAATCAGCCCCAGCATTTT.

The chain couples TRBV6-1 to TRBJ1-4; TRBD1 agrees at 8 bases. V trimming: 2 bases; J trimming: 5 bases; junction bases outside the gene matches: 7. The CDR3 extends over 16 amino acids. In germline, CDR1 is MNHNS, CDR2 SASEGT. The CDR3, as DNA: TGTGCCAGCAGTGAAATGGGCACAGGGGGGAATGAAAAACTGTTTTTT. Translation gives CASSEMGTGGNEKLFF.

The gene calls are TRBV6-5 and TRBJ1-6; perhaps TRBD1 as D (5 bases). Germline values: CDR1 MNHEY, CDR2 SVGAGI. Trimming cost V 2 bases and J 10 bases, with 6 bases left between them. The CDR3 extends over 12 amino acids. The CDR3 here is CASSYKGSPLHF. In nucleotides, the CDR3 is TGTGCCAGCAGTTACAAGGGGTCACCCCTCCACTTT.

This clone was seen a handful of times. The genes are TRBV6-5 and TRBJ2-7; tentatively, D is TRBD1 (6 bases). CDR1 MNHEY and CDR2 SVGAGI come from the germline V gene. Between the trimmed V and J ends, which lost 2 bases and 2 bases, there was a span of 13 bases. This CDR3 is 15 amino acids long. The CDR3 loop is CASSYGAGATYEQYV. The CDR3 bases are TGTGCCAGCAGTTACGGGGCAGGGGCAACCTACGAGCAGTACGTC.

The V gene is TRBV6-5, the J gene TRBJ2-7; the match to TRBD2 covers 13 bases. Trimming cost V 7 bases and J 0 bases; bases outside gene matches: 3. The CDR3 contains 15 residues. Germline V gene data show CDR1 as MNHEY and CDR2 as SVGAGI. The CDR3 DNA reads TGTGCCAGCACCGGACTAGCGGGAGTCTCCTACGAGCAGTACGTC. It encodes CASTGLAGVSYEQYV.

This chain links TRBV13 with TRBJ2-5; 7 nucleotides align to TRBD1. Germline lookup yields CDR1 PRHDT and CDR2 FYEKMQ (reference sequence). The CDR3 is 16 residues long. V was pared by 4 bases and J by 1 base, with 9 bases of the junction left unmatched. This CDR3 is CASSSPGTALQETQYF. CDR3 bases: TGTGCCAGCAGCTCCCCAGGGACAGCCCTCCAAGAGACCCAGTACTTC. The full variable domain, completed using reference TRBV13 and TRBJ2-5, is AAGVIQSPRHLIKEKRETATLKCYPIPRHDTVYWYQQGPGQDPQFLISFYEKMQSDKGSIPDRFSAQQFSDYHSELNMSSLELGDSALYFCASSSPGTALQETQYFGPGTRLLVL.

The chain uses TRBV15 and TRBJ1-4; TRBD1 matches 8 bases. J lost 5 bases, V lost 5 bases, and 10 bases had no gene match. This CDR3 spans 16 amino acids. Germline V lookup: CDR1 LNHNV, CDR2 YYDKDF (reference sequence). Here the CDR3 DNA reads TGTGCCACCAGCGCCTGGGGGACAGGCTTAAATGAAAAACTGTTTTTT. As protein: CATSAWGTGLNEKLFF. The whole variable domain, filled in from reference TRBV15 and TRBJ1-4, reads DAMVIQNPRYQVTQFGKPVTLSCSQTLNHNVMYWYQQKSSQAPKLLFHYYDKDFNNEADTPDNFQSRRPNTSFCFLDIRSPGLGDTAMYLCATSAWGTGLNEKLFFGSGTQLSVL.

The V and J genes are TRBV7-2 and TRBJ2-1; 8 positions match TRBD2. Germline CDR1 and CDR2: SGHTA and FQGNSA. Losses at the gene ends were 6 bases for V and 9 bases for J; bases not matched to a gene: 13. This CDR3 comprises 15 residues. CDR3: CASRVREARGLEQFF. As DNA, the CDR3 is TGTGCCAGCAGAGTGCGGGAGGCCCGGGGACTTGAGCAGTTCTTC.

The chain has TRBV7-2 and TRBJ2-7; TRBD1 aligns across 12 bases. The CDR3 contains 15 residues. V shed 1 base, J shed 12 bases, and the junction held 10 bases outside the gene matches. Germline assignment: CDR1 SGHTA and CDR2 FQGNSA. The CDR3 DNA reads TGTGCCAGCAGCTTAGGTGGGACAGGGGGCCTAGTTCTGTACTTC. Residues: CASSLGGTGGLVLYF.

The sample holds a few counts of this clone. This chain connects TRBV5-4 to TRBJ2-3, with 7 bases identical to TRBD2. Losses at the gene ends were 4 bases for V and 3 bases for J; bases not matched to a gene: 8. Per the germline V gene, CDR1 is SGHNT and CDR2 is YYREEE (reference sequence). The CDR3 consists of 15 residues. The CDR3 coding sequence is TGTGCCAGCAGCAACATCGGACTAGGAACAGATACGCAGTATTTT. Its translation: CASSNIGLGTDTQYF.

V is TRBV28 and J is TRBJ2-7; 7 nucleotides align to TRBD1. CDR1 and CDR2 from the germline V gene are MDHEN and SYDVKM. Trimming took 1 base from V and 1 from J; bases not matched to a gene: 4. CDR3 length: 15 residues. The CDR3 sequence: CASSLSRDSSYEQYF. Here the CDR3 DNA reads TGTGCCAGCAGTTTATCCCGGGACAGTTCCTACGAGCAGTACTTC.

The chain carries TRBV6-1 and TRBJ2-7; 13 nucleotides agree with TRBD2. The germline V gene encodes CDR1 MNHNS and CDR2 SASEGT. The CDR3 totals 15 residues. The ends lost 5 bases at V and 4 bases at J; junction bases unmatched: 5. CDR3 protein: CASSSRTSGGYEQYF. The CDR3 bases are TGTGCCAGCAGTTCGAGGACTAGCGGGGGATACGAGCAGTACTTC.

V and J are TRBV27 and TRBJ1-1; D ambiguous. This CDR3 spans 15 amino acids. V was pared by 5 bases and J by 0 bases, with 13 bases between. From germline, CDR1 is MNHEY and CDR2 SMNVEV (reference sequence). In nucleotides, the CDR3 is TGTGCCAGCAGTCTTTCTAGGCGGTTGAACACTGAAGCTTTCTTT. Amino acids: CASSLSRRLNTEAFF.

The rearrangement uses TRBV19 and TRBJ2-1, with 8 bases lining up with TRBD2. Germline trimming cut 7 bases from V and 2 bases from J; bases unmatched to any gene: 7. CDR3 length equals 15 residues. Germline-derived CDR1 and CDR2 are LNHDA and SQIVND (reference sequence). CDR3 in amino acids: CASIRTSGTYNEQFF. CDR3 nucleotide sequence: TGTGCCAGTATACGCACTAGCGGCACCTACAATGAGCAGTTCTTC.

The CDR3 coding sequence is TGTGCCAGCAGCTTTGGACTAGCGGGGCCCACCGGACACACAGATACGCAGTATTTT. Protein: CASSFGLAGPTGHTDTQYF. This rearrangement joins TRBV5-6 to TRBJ2-3; 12 bases are shared with TRBD2. Germline V gene lookup returns CDR1 SGHDT and CDR2 YYEEEE. The CDR3 has 19 residues. Trimming removed 2 bases from V and 2 bases from J; junction bases left unmatched: 12.

The chain links TRBV7-2 to TRBJ2-2; D is possibly TRBD2 (7 bases). The ends were cut back, 7 bases at V and 1 base at J, with 16 bases in the middle. This CDR3 spans 16 amino acids. The germline V gene encodes CDR1 SGHTA and CDR2 FQGNSA. DNA of the CDR3: TGTGCCAGCACCCCTGGGGGAGGGGGGAACACCGGGGAGCTGTTTTTT. Its translation: CASTPGGGGNTGELFF.

CDR3 DNA sequence: TGTGCCAGTAGTACCGACGGGACAGAGTATTACAATGAGCAGTTCTTC. This sequence encodes CASSTDGTEYYNEQFF. This chain links TRBV19 with TRBJ2-1, with 7 bases aligning to TRBD1. The CDR3 has 16 amino acids. Germline CDR1 is LNHDA and CDR2 is SQIVND (reference sequence). The ends lost 4 bases at V and 4 bases at J; junction bases unmatched: 10.

The CDR3 sequence: CASSQVLEETQYF. The DNA of the CDR3 is TGCGCCAGCAGCCAAGTACTGGAAGAGACCCAGTACTTC. The chain joins TRBV4-1 to TRBJ2-5, with D unclear. Per the germline V gene, CDR1 is MGHRA and CDR2 is YSYEKL. The CDR3 loop spans 13 amino acids. Trimming pared 1 base from V and 3 bases from J, leaving 6 bases between.

The chain combines TRBV7-8 with TRBJ1-2, with TRBD1 identical over 7 bases. The trim removed 4 bases at V and 7 bases at J, leaving 12 bases unmatched. This CDR3 spans 15 amino acids. The germline CDR1 and CDR2 sequences are SGHVS and FQNEAQ. This chain's CDR3 is CASSSRQGFTSGYTF. CDR3 DNA: TGTGCCAGCAGCTCCCGACAGGGTTTCACCTCTGGCTACACCTTC.

This chain links TRBV2 with TRBJ2-1; 7 nucleotides match TRBD2. J lost 0 bases, V lost 7 bases, and 9 bases had no gene match. The CDR3 extends over 16 amino acids. Germline CDR1 and CDR2: SNHLY and FYNNEI. The CDR3 region has the DNA TGTGCCAGCATGACAGCGGGGCCTAGCTCCTACAATGAGCAGTTCTTC. As protein: CASMTAGPSSYNEQFF. Variable domain in full (rest from reference TRBV2 and TRBJ2-1): EPEVTQTPSHQVTQMGQEVILRCVPISNHLYFYWYRQILGQKVEFLVSFYNNEISEKSEIFDDQFSVERPDGSNFTLKIRSTKLEDSAMYFCASMTAGPSSYNEQFFGPGTRLTVL.

This chain links TRBV11-2 with TRBJ1-3, with D perhaps TRBD1 (6 bases). This CDR3 has 17 residues. The V gene lost 5 bases and the J gene lost 2 bases, with 19 bases spanning the gap. CDR1 and CDR2 (germline): SGHAT, FQNNGV. This chain's CDR3 is CASSAILQGKAGNTIYF. Written as DNA, the CDR3 is TGTGCCAGCAGCGCGATCCTACAGGGTAAAGCTGGAAACACCATATATTTT.

V and J are TRBV3-1 (or the pseudogene TRBV3-2) and TRBJ2-7; TRBD2 is a possible D gene (5 bases). CDR1 and CDR2 (germline): LGHDT, YNNKEL (reference sequence). The CDR3 contains 15 residues. CDR3 region: CGQEAMPPGTYEQYV. The CDR3 bases are TGTGGCCAGGAAGCTATGCCTCCGGGAACCTACGAGCAGTACGTC.

The chain has TRBV23-1 and TRBJ2-5; possible D gene TRBD1, 6 bases. TRBV23-1 has ORF status, its function being uncertain. The CDR3 sequence is 16 residues long. Trimming removed 4 bases from V and 4 bases from J, with 19 bases in between. The CDR3: CASSLGTGWPGETQYF. DNA of the CDR3: TGCGCCAGCAGTCTCGGAACAGGGTGGCCTGGAGAGACCCAGTACTTC.